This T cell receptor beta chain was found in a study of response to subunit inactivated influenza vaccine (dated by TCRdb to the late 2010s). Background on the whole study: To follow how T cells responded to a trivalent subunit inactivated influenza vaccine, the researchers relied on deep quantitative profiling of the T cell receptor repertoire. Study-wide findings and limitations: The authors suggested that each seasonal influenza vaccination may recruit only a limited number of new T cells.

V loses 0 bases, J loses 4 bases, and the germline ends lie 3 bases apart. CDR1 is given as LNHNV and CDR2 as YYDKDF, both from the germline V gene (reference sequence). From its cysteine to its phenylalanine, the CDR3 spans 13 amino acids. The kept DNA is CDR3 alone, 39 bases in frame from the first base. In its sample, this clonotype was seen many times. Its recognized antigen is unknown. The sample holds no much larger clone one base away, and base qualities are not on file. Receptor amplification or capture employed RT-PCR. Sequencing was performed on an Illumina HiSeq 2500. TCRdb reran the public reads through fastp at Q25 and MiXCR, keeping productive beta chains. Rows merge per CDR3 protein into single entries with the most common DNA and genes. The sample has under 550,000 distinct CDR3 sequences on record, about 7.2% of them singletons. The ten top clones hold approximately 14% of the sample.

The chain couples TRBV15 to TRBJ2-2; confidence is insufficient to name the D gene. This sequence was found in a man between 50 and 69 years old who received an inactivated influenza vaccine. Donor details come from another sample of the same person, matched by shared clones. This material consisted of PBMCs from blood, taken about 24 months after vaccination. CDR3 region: CATSRDSTGELFF. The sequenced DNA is TGTGCCACCAGCAGAGATTCCACCGGGGAGCTGTTTTTT.